The 7 T cell receptor beta chains below come from one sample, sequenced in a study of cytomegalovirus exposure and HLA in healthy donors (dated by TCRdb to about 2017). Library preparation was by the immunoSEQ multiplex PCR assay. For the multiplex PCR, a mixture combining 60 forward primers for TCR Vbeta segments and 13 reverse primers for TCR Jbeta segments was used. The table was pulled from immuneACCESS by TCRdb, which kept in-frame rearrangements only. Such tables lose some clones; where checked, under half of the loss comes from unresolved V genes, and the rest has no known cause. The sample records 130,000 to 150,000 clones, roughly three quarters of which are singletons. Around 4.9% of the sample rests with the top ten. The sequenced sample was PBMCs. These receptors were collected from a male donor in good health and CMV-seronegative.

This chain joins TRBV10-3 and TRBJ2-4, with D perhaps matching TRBD2 (7 bases). This CDR3 spans 19 amino acids. Looked up from germline, CDR1 is ENHRY and CDR2 is SYGVKD. V lost 0 bases and J lost 3, with 21 bases in between. The CDR3 is CAISESGGGAVFGKNIQYF. CDR3 in DNA: TGTGCCATCAGTGAGTCGGGAGGGGGGGCAGTATTTGGCAAAAACATTCAGTACTTC.

CDR3 protein: CASSLGRGGPNTQYF. The CDR3 DNA sequence: TGCGCCAGCAGCTTGGGTCGGGGGGGGCCAAATACGCAGTATTTT. The chain employs TRBV5-1 and TRBJ2-3, with TRBD2 identical over 8 bases. V dropped 0 bases and J dropped 7; count of bases not matched to a gene: 7. Germline CDR1 SGHRS, CDR2 YFSETQ. The CDR3 contains 15 residues.

The V gene is TRBV6-6, the J gene TRBJ1-2, with a weak D call TRBD1 (5 bases). The CDR3 is 14 residues long. In germline, CDR1 is MNHNY, CDR2 SVGAGI (reference sequence). V gave up 6 bases and J gave up 8 bases, with 19 bases separating them. The CDR3 DNA reads TGTGCCAGCAGATTAACGGGGCAGGGAGGCGGCTACACCTTC. This translates into CASRLTGQGGGYTF.

The chain uses TRBV6-5 and TRBJ2-1; 10 positions match TRBD2. The junction had 6 bases not matched to a gene; V was cut back by 3 bases and J by 4 bases. The CDR3 totals 16 residues. Germline lookup yields CDR1 MNHEY and CDR2 SVGAGI. The CDR3 loop reads CASSYLVAGGYNEQFF. In nucleotides, the CDR3 is TGTGCCAGCAGTTATTTGGTAGCGGGGGGTTACAATGAGCAGTTCTTC.

This clone was seen just once. V gene TRBV30 combines with J gene TRBJ2-7; D is undetermined. The CDR3 is 12 amino acids. V lost 0 bases to trimming and J lost 10 bases, with 13 bases between them. CDR1 and CDR2 from the germline V gene are GTSNPN and SVGIG (reference sequence). CDR3 coding DNA: TGTGCCTGGAGTGTACCATCTACTCGTCAGTACTTC. Encoded protein: CAWSVPSTRQYF. Full variable domain (missing parts from reference TRBV30 and TRBJ2-7): SQTIHQWPATLVQPVGSPLSLECTVEGTSNPNLYWYRQAAGRGLQLLFYSVGIGQISSEVPQNLSASRPQDRQFILSSKKLLLSDSGFYLCAWSVPSTRQYFGPGTRLTVT.

The V call is TRBV30, the J call TRBJ1-6; tentatively, D is TRBD1 (6 bases). V was shortened by 1 base and J by 7 bases, with 11 bases between the two germline ends. Per the germline V gene, CDR1 is GTSNPN and CDR2 is SVGIG (reference sequence). This CDR3 region has 14 residues. The CDR3 coding sequence is TGTGCCTGGAGTGGGGGGCCAGTAAATTCACCCCTCCACTTT. Its protein product is CAWSGGPVNSPLHF.

The gene calls are TRBV27 and TRBJ2-7; possible D gene TRBD2, 6 bases. Germline lookup yields CDR1 MNHEY and CDR2 SMNVEV (reference sequence). The CDR3 has 13 amino acids. V gave up 4 bases and J gave up 5 bases, with 12 bases separating them. The CDR3 protein is CASSSRLEHEQYF. Here the CDR3 DNA reads TGTGCCAGCAGTTCGCGACTAGAGCACGAGCAGTACTTC.